This T cell receptor beta chain was observed in a study of CD8+ T cells in alopecia areata. The wider study: The tofacitinib course ran for 6 to 18 months and was followed by 6 months off drug.

The germline V and J ends were trimmed by 2 bases and 4 bases, with 11 bases remaining between them. This CDR3 spans 14 amino acids. In germline, CDR1 is MDHEN, CDR2 SYDVKM. Sequencing templates came from extracted RNA that was reverse transcribed into cDNA. Sequencing used immunoSEQ multiplex PCR; TCRdb keeps in-frame clones, though not all of them. Seen here are 140,000 to 150,000 clones, 51% observed once, and the top ten hold 0.99%. V usage is TRBV28 and J usage is TRBJ1-2; D is undetermined. The TCR was taken from a human donor with alopecia areata. Sequencing used CD4+ T cells sorted from blood, obtained at week 0. The CDR3 spells CASSLVTTIYGYTF. CDR3 bases: TGTGCCAGCAGTTTAGTAACCACAATCTATGGCTACACCTTC.